The T cell receptor (beta chain) under discussion was sequenced for a study of blood T cell repertoires in COVID-19. As for the study in general: Samples came from the United States, Italy and Spain, spanning acute and convalescent COVID-19. From T cells, B-cell-depleted T cells, or PBMCs came the material, which was cDNA or gDNA.

Only one count was recorded for this clone. Per the authors' pipeline: Scientists estimated how many nucleated cells there were by amplifying reference gene primers. Method: immunoSEQ multiplex PCR; TCRdb's copy keeps in-frame clones and lacks some. V, J and clone size reflect that table, while D and trimming were determined from the DNA. The sample lists 95,000 to 100,000 clones; 75% to 90% were seen once. The TCR originated in a woman in her seventies with active or convalescent COVID-19. The specimen sequenced was peripheral blood.

As DNA, the CDR3 is TGTGCCAGCAGTGAAGCCGGGGTAGGTGAGGCTGGGGCCAACGTCCTGACTTTC. Encoded protein: CASSEAGVGEAGANVLTF. The chain recombines TRBV2 with TRBJ2-6, with D possibly TRBD2 on 5 matching bases. V lost 0 bases, J lost 2 bases, and 14 bases lay in between. Germline V gene data show CDR1 as SNHLY and CDR2 as FYNNEI. The CDR3 consists of 18 residues. The entire variable domain, with the rest obtained from reference TRBV2 and TRBJ2-6, is as follows: EPEVTQTPSHQVTQMGQEVILRCVPISNHLYFYWYRQILGQKVEFLVSFYNNEISEKSEIFDDQFSVERPDGSNFTLKIRSTKLEDSAMYFCASSEAGVGEAGANVLTFGAGSRLTVL.